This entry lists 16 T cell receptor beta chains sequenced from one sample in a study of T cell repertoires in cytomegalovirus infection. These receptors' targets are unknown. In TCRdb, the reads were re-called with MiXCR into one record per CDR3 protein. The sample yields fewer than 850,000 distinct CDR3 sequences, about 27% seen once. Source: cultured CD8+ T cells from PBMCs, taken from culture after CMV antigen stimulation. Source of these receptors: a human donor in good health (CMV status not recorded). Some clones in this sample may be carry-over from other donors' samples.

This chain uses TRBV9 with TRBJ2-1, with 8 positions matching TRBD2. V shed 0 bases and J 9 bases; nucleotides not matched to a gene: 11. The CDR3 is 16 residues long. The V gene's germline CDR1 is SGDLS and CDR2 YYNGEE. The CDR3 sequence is CASSVVGGAYGGEQFF. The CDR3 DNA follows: TGTGCCAGCAGCGTAGTCGGGGGGGCTTACGGTGGTGAGCAGTTCTTC.

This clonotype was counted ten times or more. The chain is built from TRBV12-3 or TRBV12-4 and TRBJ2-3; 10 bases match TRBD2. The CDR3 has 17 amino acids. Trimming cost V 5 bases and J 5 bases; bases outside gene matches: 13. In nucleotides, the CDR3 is TGTGCCAGCAGTGTCCGAGGAGCGGGGGGGCCTGGAGATACGCAGTATTTT. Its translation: CASSVRGAGGPGDTQYF.

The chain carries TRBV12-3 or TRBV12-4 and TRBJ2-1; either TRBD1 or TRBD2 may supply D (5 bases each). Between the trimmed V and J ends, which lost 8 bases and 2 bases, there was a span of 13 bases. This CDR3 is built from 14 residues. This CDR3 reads CASGGTVTYNEQFF. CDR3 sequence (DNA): TGTGCCAGCGGTGGGACGGTTACCTACAATGAGCAGTTCTTC.

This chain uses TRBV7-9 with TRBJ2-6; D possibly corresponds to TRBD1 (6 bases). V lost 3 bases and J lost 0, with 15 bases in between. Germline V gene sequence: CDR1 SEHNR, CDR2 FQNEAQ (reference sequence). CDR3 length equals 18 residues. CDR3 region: CASSLTGDTRSGANVLTF. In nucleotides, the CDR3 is TGTGCCAGCAGCTTGACAGGCGACACCCGCTCTGGGGCCAACGTCCTGACTTTC.

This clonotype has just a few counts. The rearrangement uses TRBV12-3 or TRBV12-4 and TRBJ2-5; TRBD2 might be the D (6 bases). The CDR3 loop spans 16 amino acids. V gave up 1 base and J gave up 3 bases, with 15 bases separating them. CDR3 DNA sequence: TGTGCCAGCAGTTTAGGCCGGGACTGGCGGAAAGAGACCCAGTACTTC. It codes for CASSLGRDWRKETQYF.

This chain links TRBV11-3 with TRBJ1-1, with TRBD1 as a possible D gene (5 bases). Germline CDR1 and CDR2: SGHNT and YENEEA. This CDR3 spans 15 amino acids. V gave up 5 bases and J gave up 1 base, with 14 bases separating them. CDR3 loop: CASSRSQGANTEAFF. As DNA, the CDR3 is TGTGCCAGCAGCCGGAGTCAGGGAGCGAACACTGAAGCTTTCTTT.

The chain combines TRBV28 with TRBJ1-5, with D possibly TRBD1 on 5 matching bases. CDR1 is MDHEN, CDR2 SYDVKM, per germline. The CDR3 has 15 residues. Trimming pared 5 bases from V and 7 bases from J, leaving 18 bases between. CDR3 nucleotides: TGTGCCAGCAGTGTAATGCCTCATGGGGGGCAGCCCCAGCATTTT. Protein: CASSVMPHGGQPQHF.

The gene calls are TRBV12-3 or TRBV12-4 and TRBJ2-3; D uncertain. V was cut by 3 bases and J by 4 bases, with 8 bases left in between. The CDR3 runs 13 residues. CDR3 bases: TGTGCCAGCAGTTTCTATGCGTCAGATACGCAGTATTTT. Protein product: CASSFYASDTQYF.

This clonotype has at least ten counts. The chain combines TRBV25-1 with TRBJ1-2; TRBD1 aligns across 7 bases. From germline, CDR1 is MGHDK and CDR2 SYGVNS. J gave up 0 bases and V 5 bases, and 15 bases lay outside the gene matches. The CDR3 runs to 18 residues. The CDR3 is CASSPALGTDGANYGYTF. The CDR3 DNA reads TGTGCCAGCAGTCCTGCCCTCGGGACAGATGGTGCTAACTATGGCTACACCTTC.

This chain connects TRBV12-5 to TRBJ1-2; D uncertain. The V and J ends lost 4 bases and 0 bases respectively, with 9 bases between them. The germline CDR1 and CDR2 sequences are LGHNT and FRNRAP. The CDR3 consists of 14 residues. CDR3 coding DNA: TGTGCTAGTGGTTCCTTCCAAACTAACTATGGCTACACCTTC. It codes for CASGSFQTNYGYTF.

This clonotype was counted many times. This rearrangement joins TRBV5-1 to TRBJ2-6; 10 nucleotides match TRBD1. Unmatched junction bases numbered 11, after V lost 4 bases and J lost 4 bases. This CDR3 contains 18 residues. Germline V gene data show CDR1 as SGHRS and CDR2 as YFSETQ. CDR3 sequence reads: CASSGGDRGFSGANVLTF. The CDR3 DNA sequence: TGCGCCAGCAGCGGAGGGGACAGGGGCTTTTCGGGGGCCAACGTCCTGACTTTC. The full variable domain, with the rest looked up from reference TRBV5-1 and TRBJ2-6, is KAGVTQTPRYLIKTRGQQVTLSCSPISGHRSVSWYQQTPGQGLQFLFEYFSETQRNKGNFPGRFSGRQFSNSRSEMNVSTLELGDSALYLCASSGGDRGFSGANVLTFGAGSRLTVL.

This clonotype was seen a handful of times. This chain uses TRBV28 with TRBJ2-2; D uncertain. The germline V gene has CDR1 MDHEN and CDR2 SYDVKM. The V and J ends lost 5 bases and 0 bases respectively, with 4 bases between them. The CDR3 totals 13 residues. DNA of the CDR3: TGTGCCAGCAGTATTCCGAACACCGGGGAGCTGTTTTTT. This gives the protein CASSIPNTGELFF.

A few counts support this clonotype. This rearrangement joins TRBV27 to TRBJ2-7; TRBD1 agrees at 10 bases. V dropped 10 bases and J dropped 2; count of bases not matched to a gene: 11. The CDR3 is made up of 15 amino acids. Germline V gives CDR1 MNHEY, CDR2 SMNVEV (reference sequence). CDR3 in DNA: TGTGCCACTAAAAAGGGGGGGACAGGGGCCTACGAGCAGTACTTC. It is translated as CATKKGGTGAYEQYF.

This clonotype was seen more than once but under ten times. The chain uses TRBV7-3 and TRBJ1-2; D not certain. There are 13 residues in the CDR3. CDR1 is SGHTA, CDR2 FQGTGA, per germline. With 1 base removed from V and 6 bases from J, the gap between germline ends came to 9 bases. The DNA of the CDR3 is TGTGCCAGCAGCTTAAAGGCAACGGATGGCTACACCTTC. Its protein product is CASSLKATDGYTF.

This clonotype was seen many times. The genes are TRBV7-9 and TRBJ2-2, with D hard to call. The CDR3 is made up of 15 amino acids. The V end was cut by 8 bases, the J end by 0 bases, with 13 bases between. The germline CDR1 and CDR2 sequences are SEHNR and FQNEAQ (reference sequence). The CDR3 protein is CASPVGQSNTGELFF. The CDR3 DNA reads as TGTGCCAGCCCCGTGGGCCAGTCGAACACCGGGGAGCTGTTTTTT. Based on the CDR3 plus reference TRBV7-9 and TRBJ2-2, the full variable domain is DTGVSQNPRHKITKRGQNVTFRCDPISEHNRLYWYRQTLGQGPEFLTYFQNEAQLEKSRLLSDRFSAERPKGSFSTLEIQRTEQGDSAMYLCASPVGQSNTGELFFGEGSRLTVL.

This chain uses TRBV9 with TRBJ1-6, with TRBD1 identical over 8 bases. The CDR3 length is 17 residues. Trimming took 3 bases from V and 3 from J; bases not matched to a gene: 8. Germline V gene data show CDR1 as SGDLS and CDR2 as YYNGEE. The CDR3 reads CASSGGQDLIYNSPLHF. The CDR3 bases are TGTGCCAGCAGCGGGGGACAGGACCTTATCTATAATTCACCCCTCCACTTT. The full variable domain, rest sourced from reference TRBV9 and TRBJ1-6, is DSGVTQTPKHLITATGQRVTLRCSPRSGDLSVYWYQQSLDQGLQFLIQYYNGEERAKGNILERFSAQQFPDLHSELNLSSLELGDSALYFCASSGGQDLIYNSPLHFGNGTRLTVT.